This TCR beta chain was identified in a study of a mutant IDH1 vaccine in newly diagnosed glioma (dated by TCRdb to the early 2020s). Study-wide context: Of the 25 to 40 patients who were treated, approximately 62% were male and roughly 38% were female, and the mean age was around 43 years. Before enrollment, most patients had been given radiochemotherapy with temozolomide as standard therapy, while the rest had received either radiotherapy alone or temozolomide alone. Peripheral blood was collected at six visits: V03 (baseline), V05, V07, V10, V12 and V13. For exploratory analyses, longitudinal TCRB deep sequencing was carried out in approximately 25 treated patients wherever samples were available.

General findings and caveats noted by the study authors: PBMC samples for TCRB deep sequencing were selected based on availability. No apparent relationship was observed between pseudoprogression and alterations in the top peripheral T cell clonotypes detected by TCRB sequencing. Vaccine-induced immune responses across multiple MHC alleles were detected in 85% to 95% of patients. The authors stated that sample limitations prevented analyses of patient blood samples from being reproduced.

Libraries were constructed by the immunoSEQ multiplex PCR assay. Rearranged TCR beta chain sequences were amplified with the hsTCRB Kit following the manufacturer's protocol. Sequencing of TCRB libraries was carried out on an Illumina MiSeq. Concerning the study's data processing: The kit vendor's proprietary platform handled demultiplexing, trimming and gene mapping. The table comes from immuneACCESS by way of TCRdb, which keeps in-frame sequences with V and J called. Part of the clones is missing from these tables; in studies checked, under half for an unresolved V gene and the rest for unknown reasons. V, J and clone size were drawn from that table, and D and trimming were deduced from the DNA. Here the sample has roughly 34,000 clones; about 80% occur a single time. More than 8.5% of the sample is in the top ten clones. This clone appeared once. Its antigen specificity is not known. Within one base of it there is no much larger clone, and no base qualities were kept.

In the germline V gene (reference sequence), CDR1 corresponds to LNHDA and CDR2 to SQIVND. Taken from cysteine to phenylalanine, the CDR3 has 16 residues. Solely the CDR3 DNA is kept, with 48 bases framed from the first base. V is pruned by 2 bases and J by 2 bases, leaving 6 bases of the junction without a gene match. This specimen's time point label, interpreted: baseline, week 1 (first vaccination visit). The treatment or condition label of this sample denotes: pre-vaccination baseline after standard-of-care therapy. Newly diagnosed WHO grade 3 or 4 IDH1-mutant astrocytomas showing loss of nuclear ATRX were present in the donors. The samples were drawn from NOA16, a multicentre, single-arm, open-label phase I trial in Germany that tested a mutant IDH1 peptide vaccine in humans for the first time. Blood drawn at visit V03 was used as the baseline sample for immunogenicity testing. Genomic DNA for TCRB sequencing was isolated from EDTA blood with the DNeasy Blood and Tissue Kit.

The receptor was isolated from a man in his fifties with glioma. Some clones in this sample may be carry-over from other donors' samples. Sequenced here: peripheral blood mononuclear cells (PBMCs), sampled from a glioma patient treated with radiotherapy, temozolomide or both. The rearranged segments are TRBV19 and TRBJ2-3, with 8 middle bases fitting TRBD2. The CDR3 protein sequence reads: CASSIRTGGHTDTQYF. The bases read TGTGCCAGTAGTATAAGGACGGGGGGGCACACAGATACGCAGTATTTT.